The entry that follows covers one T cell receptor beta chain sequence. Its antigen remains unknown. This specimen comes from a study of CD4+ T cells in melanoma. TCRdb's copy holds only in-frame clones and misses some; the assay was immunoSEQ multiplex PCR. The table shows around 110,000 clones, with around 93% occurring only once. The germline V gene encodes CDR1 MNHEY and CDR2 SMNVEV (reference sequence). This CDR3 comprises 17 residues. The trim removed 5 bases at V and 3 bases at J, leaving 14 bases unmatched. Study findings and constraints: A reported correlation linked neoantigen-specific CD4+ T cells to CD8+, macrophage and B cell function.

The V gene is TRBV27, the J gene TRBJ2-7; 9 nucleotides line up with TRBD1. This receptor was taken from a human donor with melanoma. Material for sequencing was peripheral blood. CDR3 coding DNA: TGTGCCAGCAGTCCCCCCCGCCACAGGGGGCTCCTCTACGAGCAGTACTTC. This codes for CASSPPRHRGLLYEQYF.